A single sample gave rise to the 18 T cell receptor beta chains below, sequenced in a study of OX40 agonist ivuxolimab in advanced cancers. Method: immunoSEQ multiplex PCR; TCRdb's copy keeps in-frame clones and lacks some. There are 45,000 to 50,000 clones in the sample; approximately 91% occur only once, and under 20% lies in the top ten. The sample here was CD4+ or CD8+ T cells sorted from blood, taken in a trial of the OX40 agonist ivuxolimab. The receptors stem from an adult with an advanced solid tumor such as melanoma, head and neck, liver or kidney cancer.

The J gene is TRBJ2-1, the V gene TRBV7-9, with D perhaps matching TRBD2 (6 bases). V lost 5 bases to trimming and J lost 9 bases, with 14 bases between them. The CDR3 consists of 13 residues. CDR1 and CDR2 from the germline V gene are SEHNR and FQNEAQ (reference sequence). This chain's CDR3 is CASSPTEGSEQFF. CDR3 coding DNA: TGTGCCAGCAGCCCGACGGAGGGTAGTGAGCAGTTCTTC.

The chain combines TRBV5-6 with TRBJ2-7; D ambiguous. Trimming took 3 bases from V and 0 from J, leaving 1 base between them. The CDR3 runs to 11 residues. Germline-derived CDR1 and CDR2 are SGHDT and YYEEEE. Here the CDR3 DNA reads TGTGCCAGCAGCTCCTCCTACGAGCAGTACTTC. This codes for CASSSSYEQYF.

The chain has TRBV6-5 and TRBJ1-1; D is uncertain. The length of the CDR3 is 11 residues. V lost 6 bases to trimming and J lost 8 bases, with 10 bases between them. Germline lookup yields CDR1 MNHEY and CDR2 SVGAGI. As DNA, the CDR3 is TGTGCCAGCAGCTCAACATTAGAAGCTTTCTTT. This translates into CASSSTLEAFF.

The CDR3 is CASSQLRTSGPLVHFEQYF. DNA for the CDR3: TGTGCCAGCAGCCAACTGAGGACTAGCGGACCGCTAGTTCACTTCGAGCAGTACTTC. The rearrangement uses TRBV7-9 and TRBJ2-7; 10 bases match TRBD2. Trimming at V came to 5 bases and at J to 6 bases, leaving 22 bases not matched to a gene. Per germline, CDR1 SEHNR and CDR2 FQNEAQ (reference sequence). There are 19 residues in the CDR3.

The J gene is TRBJ2-5, the V gene TRBV15, with 12 bases aligning to TRBD2. CDR3 length: 15 amino acids. Germline V lookup: CDR1 LNHNV, CDR2 YYDKDF (reference sequence). With V trimmed by 2 bases and J by 5 bases, 3 bases remained unmatched. For the CDR3, the DNA is TGTGCCACCAGCAGACTAGCGGGGGGGCAGGAGACCCAGTACTTC. Its translation is CATSRLAGGQETQYF.

The chain recombines TRBV4-2 with TRBJ2-7; the D is unclear. CDR1 LGHNA and CDR2 YNFKEQ come from the germline V gene. The CDR3 extends over 15 amino acids. V lost 0 bases to trimming and J lost 0 bases, with 9 bases between them. CDR3 sequence: CASSQESFSSYEQYF. Written as DNA, the CDR3 is TGTGCCAGCAGCCAAGAAAGTTTTAGCTCCTACGAGCAGTACTTC.

The chain recombines TRBV30 with TRBJ1-1; TRBD1 aligns across 11 bases. The length of the CDR3 is 15 residues. With V trimmed by 4 bases and J by 2 bases, 6 bases remained unmatched. From germline, CDR1 is GTSNPN and CDR2 SVGIG (reference sequence). The CDR3 DNA reads TGTGCCTGGATCCACGGGACAGGGGGAAACACTGAAGCTTTCTTT. Translated: CAWIHGTGGNTEAFF.

The rearrangement links TRBV5-1 to TRBJ2-7, with TRBD1 matching over 10 bases. CDR1 and CDR2 (germline): SGHRS, YFSETQ. The CDR3 is made up of 17 amino acids. V was pared by 4 bases and J by 5 bases, with 15 bases of the junction left unmatched. CDR3 DNA: TGCGCCAGCAGCCCGGGACAGGGGACTAGTCGGATTAACGAGCAGTACTTC. It translates to CASSPGQGTSRINEQYF.

V and J are TRBV19 and TRBJ2-3; the match to TRBD2 covers 9 bases. The junction had 7 bases not matched to a gene; V was cut back by 0 bases and J by 6 bases. The CDR3 totals 16 residues. Germline V lookup: CDR1 LNHDA, CDR2 SQIVND (reference sequence). CDR3 sequence reads: CASSIDIGGGVDTQYF. DNA for the CDR3: TGTGCCAGTAGTATAGATATAGGCGGGGGGGTCGATACGCAGTATTTT.

The J gene is TRBJ2-1, the V gene TRBV5-1; no clear D. Germline loops: CDR1 SGHRS, CDR2 YFSETQ. The CDR3 is 13 residues long. V was shortened by 7 bases and J by 6 bases, with 14 bases between the two germline ends. This CDR3 is CASVNIITNEQFF. DNA of the CDR3: TGCGCCAGCGTTAACATAATTACCAATGAGCAGTTCTTC. The entire variable domain, with the rest obtained from reference TRBV5-1 and TRBJ2-1, is as follows: KAGVTQTPRYLIKTRGQQVTLSCSPISGHRSVSWYQQTPGQGLQFLFEYFSETQRNKGNFPGRFSGRQFSNSRSEMNVSTLELGDSALYLCASVNIITNEQFFGPGTRLTVL.

The table lists this clone with a few counts. The chain employs TRBV5-1 and TRBJ1-1; possibly TRBD1 for D (6 bases). The CDR3 runs to 15 residues. Germline V lookup: CDR1 SGHRS, CDR2 YFSETQ. V gave up 0 bases and J gave up 5 bases, with 14 bases separating them. CDR3 loop: CASSLAEGGATEAFF. Written as DNA, the CDR3 is TGCGCCAGCAGCTTGGCCGAGGGGGGAGCGACTGAAGCTTTCTTT.

As to this clone: Other DNA sequences in this sample translate to the same CDR3. V gene TRBV7-2 combines with J gene TRBJ2-7, with TRBD1 matching over 8 bases. This CDR3 has 14 amino acids. V lost 5 bases and J lost 3; bases outside the gene matches: 6. The germline CDR1 and CDR2 sequences are SGHTA and FQGNSA. This chain's CDR3 is CASSRTGTGYEQYF. CDR3 sequence (DNA): TGTGCCAGCAGCCGCACAGGGACAGGCTACGAGCAGTACTTC.

The chain recombines TRBV6-6 with TRBJ2-1; 8 bases agree with TRBD2. This CDR3 is 15 amino acids long. The germline V gene has CDR1 MNHNY and CDR2 SVGAGI (reference sequence). With V trimmed by 8 bases and J by 5 bases, 11 bases remained unmatched. CDR3 sequence (DNA): TGTGCCAGCCGCCGAAGCAGCGGGAGCCACAATGAGCAGTTCTTC. It yields the protein CASRRSSGSHNEQFF.

DNA for the CDR3: TGTGCCAGTATCGGGGGACCCGAAGCTTTCTTT. Translation gives CASIGGPEAFF. The chain combines TRBV19 with TRBJ1-1; maybe TRBD1 (5 bases). The length of the CDR3 is 11 residues. Deletions cut 7 bases from V and 8 bases from J, with 11 bases between. Looked up from germline, CDR1 is LNHDA and CDR2 is SQIVND (reference sequence).

This clone was seen only once. V and J are TRBV21-1 and TRBJ2-1; no check of the table's D call, TRBD1, against the DNA was made. TRBV21-1 is a pseudogene. The CDR3 length is 23 residues. CDR3 loop: CASSKVYSSRWTGGDPPSCEQFF. The CDR3 nucleotides are TGTGCCAGCAGCAAAGTTTATAGTAGTCGGTGGACAGGGGGCGATCCACCCTCTTGTGAGCAGTTCTTC.

The chain employs TRBV7-9 and TRBJ2-5; 10 nucleotides match TRBD1. The CDR3 has 15 amino acids. CDR1 is SEHNR and CDR2 is FQNEAQ in the germline V gene (reference sequence). V lost 2 bases and J lost 6; bases outside the gene matches: 6. Here the CDR3 DNA reads TGTGCCAGCAGCTTACAGGGACAGGGGATTCAGACCCAGTACTTC. Protein product: CASSLQGQGIQTQYF.

The CDR3 DNA follows: TGTGCCAGCAGCCCGACTAGCGGGAGGGCCATGGAGACCCAGTACTTC. Its protein product is CASSPTSGRAMETQYF. V is TRBV2 and J is TRBJ2-5; 14 bases agree with TRBD2. Germline V CDR1 and CDR2: SNHLY, FYNNEI. CDR3 length: 16 amino acids. Unmatched junction bases numbered 8, after V lost 6 bases and J lost 5 bases.

The CDR3 DNA follows: TGTGCCAGCAGCTTACAGGGGGCGTTCTACGAGCAGTACTTC. This encodes CASSLQGAFYEQYF. The J gene is TRBJ2-7, the V gene TRBV5-4, with TRBD1 matching over 9 bases. V shed 2 bases and J 3 bases; nucleotides not matched to a gene: 3. Germline assignment: CDR1 SGHNT and CDR2 YYREEE (reference sequence). The CDR3 totals 14 residues.